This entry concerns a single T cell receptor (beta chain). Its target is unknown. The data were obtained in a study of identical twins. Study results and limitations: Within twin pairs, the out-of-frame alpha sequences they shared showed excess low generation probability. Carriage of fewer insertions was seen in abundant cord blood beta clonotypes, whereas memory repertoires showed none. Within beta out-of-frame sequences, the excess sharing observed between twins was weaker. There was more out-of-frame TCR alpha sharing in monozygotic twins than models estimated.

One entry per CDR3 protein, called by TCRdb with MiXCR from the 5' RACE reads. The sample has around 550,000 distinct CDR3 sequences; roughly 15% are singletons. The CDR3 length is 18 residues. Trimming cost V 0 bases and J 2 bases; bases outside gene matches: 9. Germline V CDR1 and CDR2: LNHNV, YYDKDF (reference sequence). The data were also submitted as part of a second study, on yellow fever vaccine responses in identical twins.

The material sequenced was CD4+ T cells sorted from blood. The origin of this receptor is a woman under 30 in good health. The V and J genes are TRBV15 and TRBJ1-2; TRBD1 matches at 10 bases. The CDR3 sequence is CATSRDRTGTGVNYGYTF. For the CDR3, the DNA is TGTGCCACCAGCAGAGATCGGACCGGGACAGGGGTCAACTATGGCTACACCTTC.